The next 28 T cell receptor beta chains were all read from a single sample in a study of cytomegalovirus exposure and HLA in healthy donors. PCR was performed using 60 Vbeta and 13 Jbeta primers. The table came from immunoSEQ multiplex PCR; TCRdb's copy has only in-frame clones and leaves some out. The table lists approximately 160,000 clones, almost 85% of them singletons, with 0.35% to 0.45% in the top ten. Sample: PBMCs. The receptors were sampled from a boy aged 2 to 9 in good health and CMV-seronegative.

The chain links TRBV19 to TRBJ1-4; D is possibly TRBD1 (6 bases). The CDR3 runs 15 residues. V lost 6 bases, J lost 5 bases, and 16 bases lay in between. The germline gives CDR1 LNHDA, CDR2 SQIVND (reference sequence). The CDR3 coding sequence is TGTGCCAGTAGGAACCCGGGACAACTAAATGAAAAACTGTTTTTT. Translating gives CASRNPGQLNEKLFF.

This chain joins TRBV2 and TRBJ1-4, with D perhaps TRBD1 (5 bases). This CDR3 is built from 14 residues. CDR1 and CDR2 from the germline V gene are SNHLY and FYNNEI. V lost 6 bases to trimming and J lost 1 base, with 9 bases between them. The DNA of the CDR3 is TGTGCCAGCAGCCTCAGGGAAACTAATGAAAAACTGTTTTTT. Translating gives CASSLRETNEKLFF.

The V gene is TRBV25-1, the J gene TRBJ2-3, with D perhaps matching TRBD2 (6 bases). The CDR3 consists of 14 residues. From germline, CDR1 is MGHDK and CDR2 SYGVNS. V lost 6 bases to trimming and J lost 1 base, with 11 bases between them. DNA for the CDR3: TGTGCCAGCAGGGAGGGGTTCGGCACAGATACGCAGTATTTT. Its translation: CASREGFGTDTQYF.

This chain joins TRBV6-5 and TRBJ2-7; TRBD1 agrees at 10 bases. This CDR3 comprises 15 residues. CDR1 MNHEY and CDR2 SVGAGI come from the germline V gene. The V segment lost 5 bases and the J segment 5 bases; nucleotides outside the gene matches: 9. Here the CDR3 reads CASSLKPGQGHEQYF. The CDR3 bases are TGTGCCAGCAGTCTAAAACCGGGACAGGGGCACGAGCAGTACTTC.

V is TRBV5-8 and J is TRBJ2-1; 11 bases fit TRBD1. CDR3 size: 15 residues. CDR1 and CDR2 (germline): SGHTS, YDEGEE. Trimming at V came to 4 bases and at J to 2 bases, leaving 2 bases not matched to a gene. In DNA form, the CDR3 reads TGTGCCAGCAGCCGGGGACAGGGGGCCTACAATGAGCAGTTCTTC. Amino acids: CASSRGQGAYNEQFF.

V and J are TRBV7-9 and TRBJ2-5; TRBD1 is a possible D gene (5 bases). The CDR3 is 17 residues long. Trimming left V 1 base short and J 2 bases short, with 17 bases between. From germline, CDR1 is SEHNR and CDR2 FQNEAQ (reference sequence). CDR3 DNA sequence: TGTGCCAGCAGCTTAGTGTTCCGCGACAAGGGGCAAGAGACCCAGTACTTC. Translation: CASSLVFRDKGQETQYF.

The chain uses TRBV5-5 and TRBJ1-2; the D is unclear. Trimming removed 1 base from V and 2 bases from J, with 15 bases in between. CDR3 length: 16 amino acids. The germline V gene encodes CDR1 SGHKS and CDR2 YYEKEE (reference sequence). For the CDR3, the DNA is TGTGCCAGCAGCTTGTTCTCAGGCGGACTGAACTATGGCTACACCTTC. It yields the protein CASSLFSGGLNYGYTF.

This clone appeared a few times. The chain employs TRBV15 and TRBJ1-2; no definite D call. Looked up from germline, CDR1 is LNHNV and CDR2 is YYDKDF (reference sequence). This CDR3 is 14 amino acids long. The ends were cut back, 5 bases at V and 1 base at J, with 11 bases in the middle. CDR3 DNA: TGTGCCACCAGCGGCAGGATCGGTAACTATGGCTACACCTTC. Translating gives CATSGRIGNYGYTF.

The chain uses TRBV9 and TRBJ1-2, with unresolved D. Germline lookup yields CDR1 SGDLS and CDR2 YYNGEE. Deletions cut 0 bases from V and 2 bases from J, with 5 bases between. This CDR3 contains 13 residues. This CDR3 reads CASSVDTNYGYTF. The DNA for the CDR3 is TGTGCCAGCAGCGTAGACACGAACTATGGCTACACCTTC.

This rearrangement joins TRBV9 to TRBJ2-1; 11 positions agree with TRBD2. Trimming cost V 0 bases and J 4 bases; bases outside gene matches: 6. This CDR3 spans 17 amino acids. From germline, CDR1 is SGDLS and CDR2 YYNGEE. The CDR3 sequence is CASSVELAGGLYNEQFF. CDR3 sequence (DNA): TGTGCCAGCAGCGTAGAGCTAGCGGGAGGACTATACAATGAGCAGTTCTTC.

J is TRBJ2-1 and V is TRBV5-1; 11 nucleotides line up with TRBD2. Germline V lookup: CDR1 SGHRS, CDR2 YFSETQ. CDR3 size: 15 residues. With V trimmed by 5 bases and J by 4 bases, 5 bases remained unmatched. CDR3 sequence reads: CASRSTSGDYNEQFF. CDR3 in DNA: TGCGCCAGCAGGTCGACTAGCGGGGATTACAATGAGCAGTTCTTC.

This chain uses TRBV5-6 with TRBJ2-7, with 13 bases matching TRBD2. V dropped 0 bases and J dropped 6; count of bases not matched to a gene: 9. CDR3 length equals 17 residues. Per the germline V gene, CDR1 is SGHDT and CDR2 is YYEEEE. The CDR3 DNA sequence: TGTGCCAGCAGCTTGGGGCTCCCGGGACTAGCGGGGACCGAGCAGTACTTC. This translates into CASSLGLPGLAGTEQYF. Combining the CDR3 with reference TRBV5-6 and TRBJ2-7 gives the whole variable domain DAGVTQSPTHLIKTRGQQVTLRCSPKSGHDTVSWYQQALGQGPQFIFQYYEEEERQRGNFPDRFSGHQFPNYSSELNVNALLLGDSALYLCASSLGLPGLAGTEQYFGPGTRLTVT.

The chain uses TRBV5-1 and TRBJ2-7, with 8 nucleotides matching TRBD2. Germline V CDR1 and CDR2: SGHRS, YFSETQ. This CDR3 is built from 14 residues. Germline trimming cut 2 bases from V and 5 bases from J; bases unmatched to any gene: 6. The CDR3 DNA is TGCGCCAGCAGCTTTTTCGGGACTAGAGACGAGCAGTACTTC. Its translation: CASSFFGTRDEQYF.

The chain carries TRBV28 and TRBJ2-7; the D gene is possibly TRBD2 (5 bases). CDR1 and CDR2 from the germline V gene are MDHEN and SYDVKM. V was trimmed by 7 bases and J by 2 bases, leaving 9 bases between them. The CDR3 length is 12 residues. Written as DNA, the CDR3 is TGTGCCAGCAATCCGGGAACCTACGAGCAGTACTTC. This sequence encodes CASNPGTYEQYF.

As regards this clone: Additional DNA sequences in this sample encode the identical CDR3. The gene calls are TRBV6-1 and TRBJ1-1, with 9 bases lining up with TRBD1. V shed 10 bases and J 8 bases; nucleotides not matched to a gene: 14. The CDR3 consists of 14 residues. The V gene's germline CDR1 is MNHNS and CDR2 SASEGT. The CDR3 loop is CATQPDRGKTEAFF. The CDR3 coding sequence is TGTGCCACCCAACCAGACAGGGGGAAAACGGAAGCTTTCTTT.

The chain uses TRBV18 and TRBJ2-7; 8 positions match TRBD2. The CDR3 totals 16 residues. Trimming at V came to 1 base and at J to 3 bases, leaving 8 bases not matched to a gene. Germline CDR1 KGHSH, CDR2 LQKENI. The CDR3 protein is CASSPQLGLAGYEQYF. DNA of the CDR3: TGTGCCAGCTCACCACAGCTTGGGCTAGCGGGCTACGAGCAGTACTTC. Variable domain in full (rest from reference TRBV18 and TRBJ2-7): NAGVMQNPRHLVRRRGQEARLRCSPMKGHSHVYWYRQLPEEGLKFMVYLQKENIIDESGMPKERFSAEFPKEGPSILRIQQVVRGDSAAYFCASSPQLGLAGYEQYFGPGTRLTVT.

The V call is TRBV9, the J call TRBJ1-1, with TRBD1 matching over 7 bases. The length of the CDR3 is 14 residues. Unmatched junction bases numbered 8, after V lost 4 bases and J lost 5 bases. Per germline, CDR1 SGDLS and CDR2 YYNGEE. In nucleotides, the CDR3 is TGTGCCAGCAGCAAACAGGGGAGGCAGACTGAAGCTTTCTTT. This encodes CASSKQGRQTEAFF.

The chain recombines TRBV29-1 with TRBJ2-7, with D possibly being TRBD2 (5 bases). The CDR3 has 12 residues. The V gene lost 7 bases and the J gene lost 0 bases, with 10 bases spanning the gap. From germline, CDR1 is SQVTM and CDR2 ANQGSEA. For the CDR3, the DNA is TGCAGCGCCGCACGGGGCTCCTACGAGCAGTACTTC. Translated, it gives CSAARGSYEQYF.

The J gene is TRBJ1-2, the V gene TRBV6-1; the D gene is possibly TRBD1 (5 bases). CDR1 is MNHNS, CDR2 SASEGT, per germline. CDR3 size: 14 residues. V was shortened by 6 bases and J by 0 bases, with 11 bases between the two germline ends. CDR3 sequence: CASRAGTANYGYTF. The CDR3, as DNA: TGTGCCAGCAGGGCCGGGACTGCTAACTATGGCTACACCTTC.

The chain links TRBV2 to TRBJ1-2; 7 bases agree with TRBD1. Losses at the gene ends were 0 bases for V and 3 bases for J; bases not matched to a gene: 19. Germline CDR1 SNHLY, CDR2 FYNNEI. This CDR3 spans 20 amino acids. The CDR3, as DNA: TGTGCCAGCAGTGAAGCCCGAAGTTGGGGACAGAAGGGGGAAGACTATGGCTACACCTTC. It translates to CASSEARSWGQKGEDYGYTF.

This clone was detected once. This chain joins TRBV5-1 and TRBJ2-5; the D is unclear. This CDR3 is built from 14 residues. The V gene lost 0 bases and the J gene lost 5 bases, with 11 bases spanning the gap. Germline assignment: CDR1 SGHRS and CDR2 YFSETQ. This chain's CDR3 is CASSLAGLEETQYF. As DNA, the CDR3 is TGCGCCAGCAGCTTGGCCGGGTTGGAGGAGACCCAGTACTTC. The variable domain in full, completed from reference TRBV5-1 and TRBJ2-5, reads KAGVTQTPRYLIKTRGQQVTLSCSPISGHRSVSWYQQTPGQGLQFLFEYFSETQRNKGNFPGRFSGRQFSNSRSEMNVSTLELGDSALYLCASSLAGLEETQYFGPGTRLLVL.

The genes are TRBV14 and TRBJ2-1; 9 bases line up with TRBD2. CDR3 length equals 15 residues. CDR1 is SGHDN and CDR2 is FVKESK in the germline V gene. V lost 4 bases, J lost 4 bases, and 5 bases stayed unmatched. The DNA of the CDR3 is TGTGCCAGCAGCCTAGCGGGAGTGAGATACAATGAGCAGTTCTTC. Translating it yields CASSLAGVRYNEQFF. The variable domain in full, completed from reference TRBV14 and TRBJ2-1, reads EAGVTQFPSHSVIEKGQTVTLRCDPISGHDNLYWYRRVMGKEIKFLLHFVKESKQDESGMPNNRFLAERTGGTYSTLKVQPAELEDSGVYFCASSLAGVRYNEQFFGPGTRLTVL.

This clone was picked up a small number of times. V gene TRBV15 combines with J gene TRBJ2-7, with 8 nucleotides matching TRBD1. Trimming took 5 bases from V and 0 from J; bases not matched to a gene: 9. In germline, CDR1 is LNHNV, CDR2 YYDKDF (reference sequence). This CDR3 is built from 16 residues. The CDR3 DNA is TGTGCCACCAGCGACAGGGGAAATTTGGGCTCCTACGAGCAGTACTTC. Amino acid sequence: CATSDRGNLGSYEQYF.

The chain uses TRBV15 and TRBJ2-5, with D perhaps TRBD1 (6 bases). The better agreement between TRBJ2-7 and the DNA end casts doubt on the J call. Germline loops: CDR1 LNHNV, CDR2 YYDKDF (reference sequence). The CDR3 extends over 14 amino acids. The CDR3 sequence is CATSRGQDRDEQYF. The DNA of the CDR3 is TGTGCCACCAGCAGAGGACAGGACCGGGACGAGCAGTACTTC.

This clone was detected only a few times. The chain has TRBV6-1 and TRBJ1-4; D possibly corresponds to TRBD1 (6 bases). V lost 3 bases, J lost 0 bases, and 14 bases lay in between. The CDR3 is 17 residues long. Germline CDR1 reads MNHNS; CDR2 reads SASEGT. CDR3 nucleotide sequence: TGTGCCAGCAGTGAGCCGGGACATCCTGCAACTAATGAAAAACTGTTTTTT. Amino acid sequence: CASSEPGHPATNEKLFF.

The chain employs TRBV6-6 and TRBJ2-7; tentative D call: TRBD1 (6 bases). The CDR3 totals 15 residues. Trimming took off 6 bases at V and 2 bases at J, with 17 bases between the two ends. CDR1 and CDR2 from the germline V gene are MNHNY and SVGAGI (reference sequence). The CDR3 nucleotides are TGTGCCAGCAGCTTTCGGCAGGGGTTGACCTACGAGCAGTACTTC. As protein: CASSFRQGLTYEQYF.

The chain links TRBV5-5 to TRBJ1-5, with 8 bases matching TRBD1. The V gene end was trimmed by 5 bases and the J gene end by 4 bases; junction bases not matched to a gene: 5. The germline gives CDR1 SGHKS, CDR2 YYEKEE (reference sequence). The CDR3 spans 14 residues. The CDR3: CASSKTGENQPQHF. The CDR3 nucleotides are TGTGCCAGCAGTAAGACAGGGGAGAATCAGCCCCAGCATTTT.

This clone appeared once. The chain combines TRBV5-4 with TRBJ2-4; 7 positions agree with TRBD1. The CDR3 totals 13 residues. V lost 4 bases to trimming and J lost 8 bases; unmatched junction nucleotides: 6. The V gene's germline CDR1 is SGHNT and CDR2 YYREEE (reference sequence). The CDR3 loop is CASSLEGAYIQYF. The CDR3 DNA sequence: TGTGCCAGCAGCCTCGAGGGGGCCTACATTCAGTACTTC.